The next 19 T cell receptor beta chains were all read from a single sample in a study of CD8 T cells in Susac syndrome. cDNA came from roughly 0.53 to 1 ug RNA primed by random hexamers. TCRdb itself ran the immunoSEQ multiplex PCR reads through MiXCR, one entry per CDR3 protein. The table includes about 130,000 distinct CDR3 sequences, around 91% detected once. Sequencing was carried out using CD8+ T cells from PBMCs. The source of these receptors is a human donor with multiple sclerosis.

V is TRBV29-1 and J is TRBJ2-7, with a possible D match to TRBD1 (6 bases). This CDR3 has 14 amino acids. Germline V gene lookup returns CDR1 SQVTM and CDR2 ANQGSEA. Trimming left V 3 bases short and J 2 bases short, with 14 bases between. CDR3 protein: CSVDKQGRPYEQYF. In DNA, the CDR3 is TGCAGCGTTGACAAACAGGGACGGCCCTACGAGCAGTACTTC.

This clonotype was seen only a few times. The J gene is TRBJ2-7, the V gene TRBV13, with a weak D call TRBD2 (6 bases). Between the trimmed V and J ends, which lost 4 bases and 2 bases, there was a span of 12 bases. Germline V gives CDR1 PRHDT, CDR2 FYEKMQ (reference sequence). CDR3 length equals 14 residues. Here the CDR3 DNA reads TGTGCCAGCAGCTCCGGGACTCTGACCTACGAGCAGTACTTC. Protein product: CASSSGTLTYEQYF.

This clonotype was counted a few times. This rearrangement joins TRBV7-9 to TRBJ2-7; D is uncertain. This CDR3 is 12 amino acids long. V lost 1 base to trimming and J lost 4 bases, with 5 bases between them. Per the germline V gene, CDR1 is SEHNR and CDR2 is FQNEAQ (reference sequence). The CDR3 spells CASSLVSYEQYF. CDR3 DNA: TGTGCCAGCAGCTTAGTTTCTTACGAGCAGTACTTC. The full variable domain, in which reference TRBV7-9 and TRBJ2-7 provide the parts outside the CDR3, is DTGVSQNPRHKITKRGQNVTFRCDPISEHNRLYWYRQTLGQGPEFLTYFQNEAQLEKSRLLSDRFSAERPKGSFSTLEIQRTEQGDSAMYLCASSLVSYEQYFGPGTRLTVT.

The table lists this clonotype with a count of one. V usage is TRBV19 and J usage is TRBJ2-1, with D possibly matching TRBD1 (5 bases). V was trimmed by 2 bases and J by 6 bases, leaving 11 bases between them. CDR3 size: 14 residues. Germline lookup yields CDR1 LNHDA and CDR2 SQIVND (reference sequence). Here the CDR3 DNA reads TGTGCCAGTAGTATAATGCAGGGCGTCAATGAGCAGTTCTTC. Translation: CASSIMQGVNEQFF.

The chain couples TRBV7-9 to TRBJ1-1; D gene uncertain. Germline CDR1 reads SEHNR; CDR2 reads FQNEAQ (reference sequence). Trimming pared 7 bases from V and 3 bases from J, leaving 15 bases between. The CDR3 contains 14 residues. The CDR3 DNA sequence: TGTGCCAGCATCGACGTCTCACGGTACACTGAAGCTTTCTTT. Encoded protein: CASIDVSRYTEAFF.

The V gene is TRBV5-1, the J gene TRBJ1-1; D unclear. The CDR3 spans 14 residues. The germline V gene has CDR1 SGHRS and CDR2 YFSETQ. The ends were cut back, 6 bases at V and 0 bases at J, with 12 bases in the middle. CDR3 DNA sequence: TGCGCCAGCAACCCGGATCGCTTGAACACTGAAGCTTTCTTT. Amino acids: CASNPDRLNTEAFF. The full variable domain, with the rest looked up from reference TRBV5-1 and TRBJ1-1, is KAGVTQTPRYLIKTRGQQVTLSCSPISGHRSVSWYQQTPGQGLQFLFEYFSETQRNKGNFPGRFSGRQFSNSRSEMNVSTLELGDSALYLCASNPDRLNTEAFFGQGTRLTVV.

J is TRBJ2-3 and V is TRBV5-1; no clear D gene. Germline CDR1 SGHRS, CDR2 YFSETQ. This CDR3 has 16 amino acids. V was shortened by 0 bases and J by 2 bases, with 13 bases between the two germline ends. CDR3 protein: CASSLAQGRSTDTQYF. Here the CDR3 DNA reads TGCGCCAGCAGCTTGGCTCAAGGACGATCCACAGATACGCAGTATTTT. The entire variable domain, with the rest obtained from reference TRBV5-1 and TRBJ2-3, is as follows: KAGVTQTPRYLIKTRGQQVTLSCSPISGHRSVSWYQQTPGQGLQFLFEYFSETQRNKGNFPGRFSGRQFSNSRSEMNVSTLELGDSALYLCASSLAQGRSTDTQYFGPGTRLTVL.

CDR3: CASTPGGAPIGTDTQYF. CDR3 in DNA: TGTGCCAGCACCCCCGGAGGGGCGCCGATAGGCACAGATACGCAGTATTTT. This rearrangement joins TRBV6-1 to TRBJ2-3, with D tentatively TRBD2 (6 bases). The CDR3 sequence is 17 residues long. V was trimmed by 7 bases and J by 1 base, leaving 21 bases between them. Per germline, CDR1 MNHNS and CDR2 SASEGT.

The chain employs TRBV5-1 and TRBJ2-1, with 8 bases fitting TRBD2. Germline CDR1 reads SGHRS; CDR2 reads YFSETQ. Losses at the gene ends were 4 bases for V and 15 bases for J; bases not matched to a gene: 18. The CDR3 covers 15 residues. CDR3 region: CASSLPGAVLAAMFF. For the CDR3, the DNA is TGCGCCAGCAGCCTCCCCGGGGCAGTACTAGCGGCTATGTTCTTC.

The chain recombines TRBV19 with TRBJ1-2; possible D gene TRBD1, 5 bases. V lost 3 bases, J lost 2 bases, and 10 bases lay in between. Germline assignment: CDR1 LNHDA and CDR2 SQIVND (reference sequence). The length of the CDR3 is 14 residues. CDR3 sequence reads: CASSMSGQNYGYTF. The CDR3 coding sequence is TGTGCCAGTAGTATGAGTGGACAAAACTATGGCTACACCTTC. Full variable domain (rest looked up from reference TRBV19 and TRBJ1-2): DGGITQSPKYLFRKEGQNVTLSCEQNLNHDAMYWYRQDPGQGLRLIYYSQIVNDFQKGDIAEGYSVSREKKESFPLTVTSAQKNPTAFYLCASSMSGQNYGYTFGSGTRLTVV.

This chain joins TRBV7-7 and TRBJ2-3, with D possibly being TRBD2 (5 bases). CDR1 and CDR2 from the germline V gene are SSHAT and FNYEAQ (reference sequence). This CDR3 region has 22 residues. Trimming took off 5 bases at V and 4 bases at J, with 37 bases between the two ends. The CDR3 region has the DNA TGTGCCAGCAGCCTTACCCCCCCGGGAACAGTAGGGCTGACACCAGCGGCAGATACGCAGTATTTT. Its protein is CASSLTPPGTVGLTPAADTQYF.

The CDR3: CATSDNSVHGYTF. The DNA of the CDR3 is TGTGCCACCAGTGACAACAGCGTCCATGGCTACACCTTC. This sequence joins TRBV24-1 and TRBJ1-2; D gene ambiguous. Germline CDR1 reads KGHDR; CDR2 reads SFDVKD. With 4 bases removed from V and 6 bases from J, the gap between germline ends came to 11 bases. This CDR3 is 13 amino acids long.

The genes are TRBV9 and TRBJ2-2; no definite D call. This CDR3 is 16 amino acids long. The germline CDR1 and CDR2 sequences are SGDLS and YYNGEE. Trimming took 2 bases from V and 2 from J, leaving 13 bases between them. The CDR3 DNA reads TGTGCCAGCAGCGTCGGTGGAGCCCCAAACACCGGGGAGCTGTTTTTT. Translated: CASSVGGAPNTGELFF.

The chain combines TRBV6-1 with TRBJ1-4; weak D call: TRBD1 (5 bases). Per the germline V gene, CDR1 is MNHNS and CDR2 is SASEGT. CDR3 length: 14 residues. V lost 5 bases, J lost 7 bases, and 14 bases lay in between. The CDR3 region has the DNA TGTGCCAGCAGTTACGTGCAGGGAAGTGAAAAACTGTTTTTT. Protein product: CASSYVQGSEKLFF.

CDR3 residues: CASSFGDQNEKLFF. The CDR3 region has the DNA TGTGCCAGCAGTTTCGGGGACCAGAATGAAAAACTGTTTTTT. The rearrangement links TRBV13 to TRBJ1-4; the D gene is possibly TRBD1 (5 bases). Germline CDR1 and CDR2: PRHDT and FYEKMQ (reference sequence). V lost 6 bases and J 5 bases, leaving 13 bases between the germline ends. CDR3 size: 14 residues.

A single count supports this clonotype. This chain links TRBV20-1 with TRBJ2-2; D possibly uses TRBD1 or TRBD2 (6 bases each). This CDR3 spans 14 amino acids. Germline-derived CDR1 and CDR2 are DFQATT and SNEGSKA (reference sequence). Trimming shortened V by 4 bases and J by 1 base, and 10 bases separated the two germline ends. The CDR3 bases are TGCAGTGCTACGGAGGGGGAGAACACCGGGGAGCTGTTTTTT. It yields the protein CSATEGENTGELFF.

V usage is TRBV7-8 and J usage is TRBJ2-2; no reliable D call. The CDR3 spans 13 residues. Looked up from germline, CDR1 is SGHVS and CDR2 is FQNEAQ. V was pared by 4 bases and J by 7 bases, with 10 bases between. CDR3 nucleotide sequence: TGTGCCAGCAGCTCGGACCTCGGCGGGGAGCTGTTTTTT. Amino acid sequence: CASSSDLGGELFF.

J is TRBJ1-2 and V is TRBV4-1; D uncertain. Trimming removed 1 base from V and 7 bases from J, with 19 bases in between. This CDR3 is built from 16 residues. Per germline, CDR1 MGHRA and CDR2 YSYEKL. The DNA of the CDR3 is TGCGCCAGCAGCCAAGTTTTAAACAGCCAAAGTAGTGGCTACACCTTC. This codes for CASSQVLNSQSSGYTF.

This clonotype was recorded once. V gene TRBV5-6 combines with J gene TRBJ2-7, with 9 bases lining up with TRBD1. The germline V gene has CDR1 SGHDT and CDR2 YYEEEE. V was clipped by 4 bases and J by 5 bases; unmatched bases: 7. The CDR3 consists of 14 residues. The CDR3 protein is CASSPGDRAHEQYF. In DNA form, the CDR3 reads TGTGCCAGCAGCCCCGGGGACAGGGCCCACGAGCAGTACTTC.